This T cell receptor (beta chain) was found in a study of human T cells and chemical hapten exposure. The study's findings and limits: Unchanged with DPC sensitization were TCRs above 1 in 1000 frequency.

This clonotype came up many times. Its specificity is not known. MiXCR was run by TCRdb on the RACE reads, yielding one entry per CDR3 protein. The data contain approximately 82,000 distinct CDR3 sequences, under 12% of them singletons. Time point specified: patch test 1, 2 weeks after DPC sensitization. Described treatment: therapeutic diphenylcyclopropenone sensitization with weekly scalp DPC. This TCR derives from a man in his forties or fifties with alopecia areata. Some clones in this sample may be carry-over from other donors' samples. The sample consisted of whole blood, taken in connection with sensitization to the hapten diphenylcyclopropenone (DPC).

As DNA, the CDR3 is TGCAGCGTTGCTAGGACTCCGAGCTCTGGAAACACCATATATTTT. Amino acids: CSVARTPSSGNTIYF. The chain recombines TRBV29-1 with TRBJ1-3; D not resolved. CDR3 length: 15 amino acids. With 4 bases removed from V and 0 bases from J, the gap between germline ends came to 13 bases. CDR1 and CDR2 from the germline V gene are SQVTM and ANQGSEA.